The 17 T cell receptor beta chains in this list originate from one sample, sequenced in a study of vaccination effects on CD4 cells after COVID-19. Their specific antigens are unknown. Generated by immunoSEQ multiplex PCR, the TCRdb table keeps only in-frame clones and is missing some. The sample has roughly 27,000 clones; approximately 70% are singletons. Antigen-specific CD4+ T cells were first expanded with viral peptide pools by the ViraFEST assay and only then sequenced. The culture ran for nine to eleven days, and then CD4+ T cells were isolated. This person's SARS-CoV-2 infection, confirmed by PCR, occurred between March and December 2020. Sequencing used CD4+ T cells from PBMCs cultured with SARS-CoV-2 spike peptides, obtained before COVID-19 vaccination. The origin of the receptors is a human donor who had a prior SARS-CoV-2 infection.

This clone is large (0.1 to 1%). J is TRBJ2-7 and V is TRBV30; D unresolved. The CDR3 sequence is 12 residues long. The germline V gene encodes CDR1 GTSNPN and CDR2 SVGIG (reference sequence). V was shortened by 5 bases and J by 4 bases, with 12 bases between the two germline ends. This chain's CDR3 is CAWGQDRYEQYF. DNA of the CDR3: TGTGCCTGGGGCCAAGACCGGTACGAGCAGTACTTC.

This chain joins TRBV18 and TRBJ1-2, with 9 bases lining up with TRBD1. The CDR3 is 15 residues long. Germline CDR1 and CDR2: KGHSH and LQKENI. After removal of 6 bases from V and 8 bases from J, the junction contained 13 bases not matched to a gene. The CDR3 nucleotides are TGTGCCAGCTCGTCATATACAGGGGGCGAGAAAGGCTACACCTTC. Translation: CASSSYTGGEKGYTF.

The rearrangement uses TRBV12-3 or TRBV12-4 and TRBJ2-7, with 9 bases fitting TRBD2. The ends lost 4 bases at V and 9 bases at J; junction bases unmatched: 7. This CDR3 region has 13 residues. CDR3 in amino acids: CASSYSGSIGQYF. The CDR3 DNA is TGTGCCAGCAGTTATAGCGGGAGTATCGGGCAGTACTTC.

This chain links TRBV7-6 with TRBJ2-1; 11 bases match TRBD2. The CDR3 totals 17 residues. Trimming removed 5 bases from V and 6 bases from J; junction bases left unmatched: 12. Germline V gene sequence: CDR1 SGHVS, CDR2 FNYEAQ. CDR3 nucleotides: TGTGCCAGCAGCCAACTTAGCGGGAGGGCCGATTTCAATGAGCAGTTCTTC. As protein: CASSQLSGRADFNEQFF. Using reference TRBV7-6 and TRBJ2-1 for the parts outside the CDR3, the full variable domain is GAGVSQSPRYKVTKRGQDVALRCDPISGHVSLYWYRQALGQGPEFLTYFNYEAQQDKSGLPNDRFSAERPEGSISTLTIQRTEQRDSAMYRCASSQLSGRADFNEQFFGPGTRLTVL.

V usage is TRBV5-1 and J usage is TRBJ2-1; D might be TRBD2 (7 bases). V gave up 0 bases and J gave up 7 bases, with 14 bases separating them. Germline V lookup: CDR1 SGHRS, CDR2 YFSETQ. This CDR3 is built from 15 residues. CDR3: CASSLEGGRGNEQFF. Here the CDR3 DNA reads TGCGCCAGCAGCTTGGAGGGGGGGCGAGGGAATGAGCAGTTCTTC.

The V and J genes are TRBV6-5 and TRBJ1-5; D gene ambiguous. This CDR3 is 13 amino acids long. Trimming stripped 0 bases from V and 4 bases from J, with 4 bases between. CDR1 is MNHEY, CDR2 SVGAGI, per germline. The CDR3 DNA follows: TGTGCCAGCAGTTACTCGAATAATCAGCCCCAGCATTTT. Translating gives CASSYSNNQPQHF.

The chain couples TRBV6-5 to TRBJ2-7; no firm D call. The CDR3 runs 15 residues. Per germline, CDR1 MNHEY and CDR2 SVGAGI. Between the trimmed V and J ends, which lost 6 bases and 5 bases, there was a span of 20 bases. Here the CDR3 reads CASSLAGPKGHEQYF. CDR3 bases: TGTGCCAGCAGCCTGGCCGGGCCTAAGGGCCACGAGCAGTACTTC.

The chain couples TRBV5-4 to TRBJ2-3; D possibly corresponds to TRBD2 (6 bases). The CDR3 is 14 residues long. Germline values: CDR1 SGHNT, CDR2 YYREEE (reference sequence). The V end was cut by 0 bases, the J end by 5 bases, with 10 bases between. The CDR3 is CASSLGSGEDTQYF. Here the CDR3 DNA reads TGTGCCAGCAGCTTGGGGTCGGGAGAAGATACGCAGTATTTT.

The chain is built from TRBV7-3 and TRBJ2-1, with TRBD2 matching 7 bases. The CDR3 is made up of 16 amino acids. Germline CDR1 reads SGHTA; CDR2 reads FQGTGA. The J segment lost 7 bases and the V segment lost 5 bases, leaving 14 bases of the junction unmatched. The CDR3 region is CASSQTPGLPMNEQFF. The CDR3 bases are TGTGCCAGCAGCCAGACTCCGGGACTACCGATGAATGAGCAGTTCTTC.

The rearrangement joins TRBV5-1 to TRBJ1-1, with 9 bases matching TRBD1. The V gene end was trimmed by 4 bases and the J gene end by 5 bases; junction bases not matched to a gene: 12. The CDR3 is made up of 16 amino acids. Germline V gene data show CDR1 as SGHRS and CDR2 as YFSETQ. The CDR3 DNA follows: TGCGCCAGCAGCCGAAACTTGGGACAGGGAGGAACTGAAGCTTTCTTT. Amino acid sequence: CASSRNLGQGGTEAFF.

V is TRBV5-1 and J is TRBJ2-7, with D possibly matching TRBD2 (6 bases). From germline, CDR1 is SGHRS and CDR2 YFSETQ. The V end lost 1 base, the J end lost 1 base, and 9 bases lay between the germline ends. The CDR3 covers 14 residues. Here the CDR3 reads CASSLSAGSYEQYF. CDR3 sequence (DNA): TGCGCCAGCAGCTTGTCGGCGGGATCCTACGAGCAGTACTTC. The whole variable domain, filled in from reference TRBV5-1 and TRBJ2-7, reads KAGVTQTPRYLIKTRGQQVTLSCSPISGHRSVSWYQQTPGQGLQFLFEYFSETQRNKGNFPGRFSGRQFSNSRSEMNVSTLELGDSALYLCASSLSAGSYEQYFGPGTRLTVT.

The chain uses TRBV19 and TRBJ1-1, with TRBD1 matching 9 bases. There are 16 residues in the CDR3. Germline loops: CDR1 LNHDA, CDR2 SQIVND (reference sequence). The V gene end was trimmed by 6 bases and the J gene end by 3 bases; junction bases not matched to a gene: 11. CDR3 in DNA: TGTGCCAGTAGCCTGCCCGGGACAGGGTGGGACACTGAAGCTTTCTTT. The encoded protein is CASSLPGTGWDTEAFF.

This sequence joins TRBV25-1 and TRBJ2-5; the D call may be TRBD1 or TRBD2 (5 bases each). This CDR3 contains 15 residues. Per the germline V gene, CDR1 is MGHDK and CDR2 is SYGVNS. Trimming pared 2 bases from V and 4 bases from J, leaving 14 bases between. The CDR3 here is CASSEVRGPGETQYF. CDR3 DNA sequence: TGTGCCAGCAGTGAAGTACGGGGCCCGGGAGAGACCCAGTACTTC. Full variable domain (outside the CDR3, taken from reference TRBV25-1 and TRBJ2-5): EADIYQTPRYLVIGTGKKITLECSQTMGHDKMYWYQQDPGMELHLIHYSYGVNSTEKGDLSSESTVSRIRTEHFPLTLESARPSHTSQYLCASSEVRGPGETQYFGPGTRLLVL.

The rearrangement links TRBV30 to TRBJ2-3; 7 bases fit TRBD2. Germline CDR1 reads GTSNPN; CDR2 reads SVGIG (reference sequence). The CDR3 has 13 residues. In nucleotides, the CDR3 is TGTAGCCAGCAGCGGGGACTAACAGATACGCAGTATTTT. This codes for CSQQRGLTDTQYF.

The chain couples TRBV9 to TRBJ2-7, with 10 bases matching TRBD2. Germline assignment: CDR1 SGDLS and CDR2 YYNGEE. Trimming took 4 bases from V and 5 from J; bases not matched to a gene: 6. The CDR3 runs to 14 residues. The CDR3, as DNA: TGTGCCAGCAGCATTGGGGGGACTAGCGACGAGCAGTACTTC. Protein: CASSIGGTSDEQYF.

Points on this clone: This CDR3 is also generated by other DNA sequences in the sample. The chain employs TRBV5-1 and TRBJ2-1; D not certain. The V end was cut by 4 bases, the J end by 4 bases, with 3 bases between. The CDR3 is 11 amino acids. Germline V gene data show CDR1 as SGHRS and CDR2 as YFSETQ. CDR3 residues: CASSEYNEQFF. The CDR3 region has the DNA TGCGCCAGCAGCGAGTACAATGAGCAGTTCTTC.

The CDR3 here is CASSRYGATNTGELFF. CDR3 sequence (DNA): TGTGCCAGCAGCCGATACGGGGCCACGAACACCGGGGAGCTGTTTTTT. The V gene is TRBV7-3, the J gene TRBJ2-2; either TRBD1 or TRBD2 may fit D (5 bases each). V shed 5 bases and J shed 0 bases, with 13 bases lying between them. The CDR3 totals 16 residues. CDR1 and CDR2 from the germline V gene are SGHTA and FQGTGA.